This entry lists 10 T cell receptor beta chains sequenced from one sample in a study of T cells after yellow fever vaccination. TCRdb redid the calling of the 5' RACE reads with MiXCR, one entry per CDR3 protein. The data show hundreds of thousands of distinct CDR3 sequences, 17% seen once. Here the sequenced sample was PBMCs, taken about 5 days after the first yellow fever vaccination. These receptors all stem from a young man who received the YFV17D yellow fever vaccine.

The CDR3 region is CASSQAPGGAGRGQYF. CDR3 DNA sequence: TGTGCCAGCAGCCAAGCTCCAGGGGGGGCGGGCCGGGGGCAGTACTTC. This chain links TRBV3-1 with TRBJ2-7; D could derive from TRBD1 or TRBD2 (7 bases each). CDR3 length: 16 amino acids. The germline gives CDR1 LGHDT, CDR2 YNNKEL (reference sequence). With 1 base removed from V and 9 bases from J, the gap between germline ends came to 22 bases.

The table lists this clonotype with many counts. A much more abundant neighbour one base away suggests this may be a read error. CDR3 residues: CASSWGADTQYF. DNA for the CDR3: TGTGCCAGCAGTTGGGGGGCAGATACGCAGTATTTT. The chain links TRBV28 to TRBJ2-3, with a weak D call TRBD2 (6 bases). Germline lookup yields CDR1 MDHEN and CDR2 SYDVKM. V was cut by 4 bases and J by 4 bases, with 6 bases left in between. There are 12 residues in the CDR3.

This clonotype appeared many times. The genes are TRBV28 and TRBJ2-7; D possibly corresponds to TRBD2 (5 bases). From germline, CDR1 is MDHEN and CDR2 SYDVKM. The V gene lost 5 bases and the J gene lost 2 bases, with 16 bases spanning the gap. This CDR3 comprises 15 residues. CDR3 sequence reads: CASSPRGRGTYEQYV. Here the CDR3 DNA reads TGTGCCAGCAGTCCCCGTGGGAGAGGGACCTACGAGCAGTACGTC.

This clonotype was counted only a few times. The V and J genes are TRBV12-3 or TRBV12-4 and TRBJ2-5; D uncertain. The CDR3 length is 11 residues. V lost 4 bases and J lost 3, with 3 bases in between. CDR3 sequence (DNA): TGTGCCAGCAGTTCGAAAGAGACCCAGTACTTC. Protein sequence: CASSSKETQYF.

This clonotype showed up just a few times. The chain joins TRBV10-3 to TRBJ1-6, with TRBD1 matching 8 bases. This CDR3 contains 16 residues. Germline lookup yields CDR1 ENHRY and CDR2 SYGVKD. With V trimmed by 7 bases and J by 1 base, 6 bases remained unmatched. The CDR3 DNA is TGTGCCATCAAGGGGACAGGTAGTTCCTATAATTCACCCCTCCACTTT. Encoded protein: CAIKGTGSSYNSPLHF.

In this sample, this clonotype turned up a few times. The chain carries TRBV5-1 and TRBJ2-7; D possibly corresponds to TRBD1 (5 bases). This CDR3 is 15 amino acids long. Germline V CDR1 and CDR2: SGHRS, YFSETQ. Trimming took 0 bases from V and 0 from J, leaving 10 bases between them. The DNA for the CDR3 is TGCGCCAGCAGCTTGGGGGGCAGCCGCTCCTACGAGCAGTACTTC. The encoded protein is CASSLGGSRSYEQYF.

This clonotype was counted only a few times. The rearrangement joins TRBV9 to TRBJ2-3; no reliable D call. The germline gives CDR1 SGDLS, CDR2 YYNGEE. This CDR3 is 16 amino acids long. The V end lost 0 bases, the J end lost 4 bases, and 15 bases lay between the germline ends. CDR3 DNA: TGTGCCAGCAGCGTAGTCCGGGTCTACAACCCAGATACGCAGTATTTT. Translated, it gives CASSVVRVYNPDTQYF.

The chain is built from TRBV7-9 and TRBJ1-2, with D unclear. CDR1 and CDR2 (germline): SEHNR, FQNEAQ (reference sequence). V lost 1 base, J lost 4 bases, and 16 bases lay in between. The CDR3 sequence is 16 residues long. The CDR3 is CASSLGIPGQSYGYTF. The CDR3, as DNA: TGTGCCAGCAGCTTAGGCATCCCTGGGCAGAGCTATGGCTACACCTTC.

The chain employs TRBV5-1 and TRBJ1-3, with D uncertain. The CDR3 totals 16 residues. Germline V gives CDR1 SGHRS, CDR2 YFSETQ. Trimming pared 0 bases from V and 0 bases from J, leaving 10 bases between. CDR3 region: CASSLESTLSGNTIYF. The CDR3 bases are TGCGCCAGCAGCTTGGAGTCCACTCTCTCTGGAAACACCATATATTTT.

The chain carries TRBV12-3 or TRBV12-4 and TRBJ2-3, with TRBD2 matching 7 bases. The junction had 16 bases not matched to a gene; V was cut back by 7 bases and J by 3 bases. The CDR3 covers 17 residues. CDR3 region: CASTLGLGGGGTDTQYF. The CDR3 DNA is TGTGCCAGCACCCTCGGTCTGGGGGGGGGTGGAACAGATACGCAGTATTTT.